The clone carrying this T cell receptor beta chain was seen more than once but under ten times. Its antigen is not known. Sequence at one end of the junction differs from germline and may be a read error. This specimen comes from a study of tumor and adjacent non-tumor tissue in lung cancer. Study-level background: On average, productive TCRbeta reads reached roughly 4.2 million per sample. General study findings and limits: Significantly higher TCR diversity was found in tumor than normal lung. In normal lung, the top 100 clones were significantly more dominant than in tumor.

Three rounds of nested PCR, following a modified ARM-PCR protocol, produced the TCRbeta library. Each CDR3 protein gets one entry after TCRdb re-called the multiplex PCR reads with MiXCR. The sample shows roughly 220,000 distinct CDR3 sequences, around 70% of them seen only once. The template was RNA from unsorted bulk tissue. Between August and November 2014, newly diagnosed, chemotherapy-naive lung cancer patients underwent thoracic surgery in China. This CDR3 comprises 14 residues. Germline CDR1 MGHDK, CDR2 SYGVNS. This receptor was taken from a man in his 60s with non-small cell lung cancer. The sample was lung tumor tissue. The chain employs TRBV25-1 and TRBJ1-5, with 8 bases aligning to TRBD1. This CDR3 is CASSDLTGVQPQHF. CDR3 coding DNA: TGTGCTAGCAGTGACCTGACAGGGGTTCAGCCCCAGCATTTT.